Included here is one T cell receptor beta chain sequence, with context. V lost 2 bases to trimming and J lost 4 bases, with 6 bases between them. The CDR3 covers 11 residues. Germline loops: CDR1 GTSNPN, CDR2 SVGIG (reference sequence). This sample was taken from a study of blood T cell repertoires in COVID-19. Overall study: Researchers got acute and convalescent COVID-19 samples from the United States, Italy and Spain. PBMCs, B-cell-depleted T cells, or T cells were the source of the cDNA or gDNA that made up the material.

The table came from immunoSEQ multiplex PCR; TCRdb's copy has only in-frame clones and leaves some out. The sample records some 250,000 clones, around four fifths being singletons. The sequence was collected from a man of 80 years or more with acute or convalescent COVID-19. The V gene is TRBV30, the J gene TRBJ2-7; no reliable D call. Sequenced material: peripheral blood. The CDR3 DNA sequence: TGTGCCTGGAGTCTTGTATACGAGCAGTACTTC. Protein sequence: CAWSLVYEQYF.